This is a list of T cell receptor beta chains from one sample in a study of T cell responses to AZD1222 COVID-19 vaccine. Profiled with immunoSEQ multiplex PCR; TCRdb holds only in-frame clones, not every one. The sample has 150,000 to 200,000 clones, 93% seen once; the top ten hold around 3.8%. Source: peripheral blood, taken on day 0 of AZD1222 vaccination. These receptors came from an adult in good health. CDR3s include the opening cysteine and the closing phenylalanine or tryptophan. The D gene is left open where the match is weak. Clone size is given for some rows only: seen once, a few or many times, or a class if the clone is expanded.

d_call: -; clone_size: once; v_call: TRBV27; j_call: TRBJ2-2; cdr3_aa: CASRWQVNTGELFF; cdr3_nt: TGTGCCAGCAGATGGCAGGTCAACACCGGGGAGCTGTTTTTT
d_call: -; clone_size: -; v_call: TRBV19; j_call: TRBJ2-3; cdr3_aa: CASSIRDTDTQYF; cdr3_nt: TGTGCCAGTAGTATCAGAGACACAGATACGCAGTATTTT
d_call: -; clone_size: -; v_call: TRBV29-1; j_call: TRBJ1-1; cdr3_aa: CSAKQVNTEAFF; cdr3_nt: TGCAGCGCCAAGCAGGTGAACACTGAAGCTTTCTTT
d_call: -; clone_size: once; v_call: TRBV19; j_call: TRBJ1-5; cdr3_aa: CASSIGSGGGNQPQHF; cdr3_nt: TGTGCCAGTAGTATTGGGAGCGGGGGCGGCAATCAGCCCCAGCATTTT
d_call: -; clone_size: -; v_call: TRBV29-1; j_call: TRBJ1-1; cdr3_aa: CSVVGFMNTEAFF; cdr3_nt: TGCAGCGTTGTCGGGTTCATGAACACTGAAGCTTTCTTT
d_call: TRBD1; clone_size: -; v_call: TRBV28; j_call: TRBJ2-1; cdr3_aa: CASSLQGVRRYNEQFF; cdr3_nt: TGTGCCAGCAGTTTGCAGGGGGTAAGAAGATACAATGAGCAGTTCTTC
d_call: TRBD2; clone_size: -; v_call: TRBV19; j_call: TRBJ2-7; cdr3_aa: CASSSGGAYEQYF; cdr3_nt: TGTGCCAGTAGTAGTGGGGGGGCCTACGAGCAGTACTTC
d_call: TRBD2; clone_size: once; v_call: TRBV9; j_call: TRBJ2-3; cdr3_aa: CASSVVPWVLAGPAATQYF; cdr3_nt: TGTGCCAGCAGCGTAGTTCCCTGGGTTTTAGCGGGACCGGCGGCTACGCAGTATTTT
d_call: -; clone_size: -; v_call: TRBV7-9; j_call: TRBJ2-7; cdr3_aa: CASSGSASRGYEQYF; cdr3_nt: TGTGCCAGCAGCGGTTCGGCGTCGCGGGGATACGAGCAGTACTTC
d_call: -; clone_size: -; v_call: TRBV29-1; j_call: TRBJ1-1; cdr3_aa: CSVEKQEGMNTEAFF; cdr3_nt: TGCAGCGTTGAGAAACAGGAGGGAATGAACACTGAAGCTTTCTTT
d_call: -; clone_size: few; v_call: TRBV6-5; j_call: TRBJ1-2; cdr3_aa: CASSYSGFRADYGYTF; cdr3_nt: TGTGCCAGCAGTTACTCAGGGTTCAGGGCGGACTATGGCTACACCTTC
d_call: TRBD2; clone_size: -; v_call: TRBV7-9; j_call: TRBJ2-7; cdr3_aa: CASSLVAGGPSEQYF; cdr3_nt: TGTGCCAGCAGCTTAGTAGCGGGGGGGCCGAGCGAGCAGTACTTC
d_call: -; clone_size: -; v_call: TRBV5-1; j_call: TRBJ1-5; cdr3_aa: CASSLGLGQPQHF; cdr3_nt: TGCGCCAGCAGCTTGGGTTTGGGTCAGCCCCAGCATTTT
d_call: -; clone_size: -; v_call: TRBV12-3/TRBV12-4; j_call: TRBJ1-6; cdr3_aa: CASSRDLTSPLHF; cdr3_nt: TGTGCCAGCAGTCGGGACTTAACGTCGCCCCTCCACTTT
d_call: TRBD1; clone_size: -; v_call: TRBV7-8; j_call: TRBJ1-3; cdr3_aa: CASSLPPWTGSGNTIYF; cdr3_nt: TGTGCCAGCAGCCTCCCCCCGTGGACAGGGTCTGGAAACACCATATATTTT
d_call: -; clone_size: -; v_call: TRBV11-1; j_call: TRBJ1-3; cdr3_aa: CASSLERVGNTIYF; cdr3_nt: TGTGCCAGCAGCTTGGAGAGGGTTGGAAACACCATATATTTT
d_call: -; clone_size: -; v_call: TRBV19; j_call: TRBJ1-3; cdr3_aa: CASERGSSGNTIYF; cdr3_nt: TGTGCCAGTGAAAGAGGGAGTTCTGGAAACACCATATATTTT
d_call: TRBD1; clone_size: -; v_call: TRBV19; j_call: TRBJ1-2; cdr3_aa: CASSIAGQGNYGYTF; cdr3_nt: TGTGCCAGTAGTATAGCGGGACAGGGTAACTATGGCTACACCTTC
d_call: -; clone_size: -; v_call: TRBV11-2; j_call: TRBJ2-1; cdr3_aa: CATRANNEQFF; cdr3_nt: TGTGCCACACGGGCCAACAATGAGCAGTTCTTC
d_call: -; clone_size: -; v_call: TRBV5-1; j_call: TRBJ1-5; cdr3_aa: CASSPGTDQPQHF; cdr3_nt: TGCGCCAGCAGCCCCGGGACCGATCAGCCCCAGCATTTT
d_call: -; clone_size: -; v_call: TRBV15; j_call: TRBJ2-7; cdr3_aa: CATSRGYLREQYF; cdr3_nt: TGTGCCACCAGCAGAGGGTACCTCAGAGAGCAGTACTTC
d_call: -; clone_size: -; v_call: TRBV30; j_call: TRBJ2-2; cdr3_aa: CAWSVKGGAGELFF; cdr3_nt: TGTGCCTGGAGTGTAAAGGGGGGGGCCGGGGAGCTGTTTTTT
d_call: -; clone_size: once; v_call: TRBV2; j_call: TRBJ1-5; cdr3_aa: CARMGPGVQPQHF; cdr3_nt: TGTGCCAGAATGGGACCAGGGGTTCAGCCCCAGCATTTT
d_call: TRBD1; clone_size: few; v_call: TRBV30; j_call: TRBJ1-6; cdr3_aa: CAGEGDRNNSPLHF; cdr3_nt: TGTGCCGGAGAGGGGGACAGAAATAATTCACCCCTCCACTTT
d_call: TRBD2; clone_size: -; v_call: TRBV10-1; j_call: TRBJ2-1; cdr3_aa: CASSARGTSGSYEQFF; cdr3_nt: TGCGCCAGCAGTGCCCGTGGGACTAGCGGGAGTTATGAGCAGTTCTTC
d_call: -; clone_size: once; v_call: TRBV7-9; j_call: TRBJ1-4; cdr3_aa: CASSLGDEKLFF; cdr3_nt: TGTGCCAGCAGCTTGGGAGATGAAAAACTGTTTTTT
d_call: -; clone_size: once; v_call: TRBV5-6; j_call: TRBJ1-2; cdr3_aa: CASTLRGRAENYGYTF; cdr3_nt: TGTGCCAGCACCCTGAGGGGCAGGGCAGAGAACTATGGCTACACCTTC
d_call: -; clone_size: -; v_call: TRBV11-2; j_call: TRBJ2-3; cdr3_aa: CATRVQAINTDTQYF; cdr3_nt: TGTGCCACCAGGGTACAGGCGATAAACACAGATACGCAGTATTTT
d_call: -; clone_size: -; v_call: TRBV5-1; j_call: TRBJ1-4; cdr3_aa: CASSPLGDVGEKLFF; cdr3_nt: TGCGCCAGCAGCCCCCTGGGGGACGTCGGCGAAAAACTGTTTTTT
d_call: TRBD1; clone_size: -; v_call: TRBV5-1; j_call: TRBJ1-1; cdr3_aa: CASSYGTEGGKAFF; cdr3_nt: TGCGCCAGCAGCTACGGGACAGAAGGGGGTAAAGCTTTCTTT
d_call: TRBD1; clone_size: -; v_call: TRBV5-4; j_call: TRBJ1-1; cdr3_aa: CASSPGGQGQNTEAFF; cdr3_nt: TGTGCCAGCAGCCCGGGGGGACAGGGCCAAAACACTGAAGCTTTCTTT
d_call: -; clone_size: -; v_call: TRBV29-1; j_call: TRBJ1-1; cdr3_aa: CSVAGRYTEAFF; cdr3_nt: TGCAGCGTTGCCGGACGGTACACTGAAGCTTTCTTT
d_call: -; clone_size: -; v_call: TRBV5-1; j_call: TRBJ1-6; cdr3_aa: CASGPDPNYNSPLHF; cdr3_nt: TGCGCCAGCGGGCCGGACCCAAACTATAATTCACCCCTCCACTTT
d_call: -; clone_size: once; v_call: TRBV18; j_call: TRBJ1-1; cdr3_aa: CASSPNAGTNTEAFF; cdr3_nt: TGTGCCAGCTCACCAAATGCGGGGACAAACACTGAAGCTTTCTTT
d_call: -; clone_size: once; v_call: TRBV9; j_call: TRBJ1-3; cdr3_aa: CASSPEGSSGNTIYF; cdr3_nt: TGTGCCAGCAGCCCGGAGGGGAGTTCTGGAAACACCATATATTTT
d_call: -; clone_size: once; v_call: TRBV6-1; j_call: TRBJ2-5; cdr3_aa: CASSDVKRLYF; cdr3_nt: TGTGCCAGCAGTGACGTGAAGCGGCTGTACTTC
d_call: -; clone_size: -; v_call: TRBV15; j_call: TRBJ2-2; cdr3_aa: CATSRVGINTGELFF; cdr3_nt: TGTGCCACCAGCAGAGTAGGAATTAACACCGGGGAGCTGTTTTTT
d_call: -; clone_size: -; v_call: TRBV30; j_call: TRBJ2-3; cdr3_aa: CAWSWAGTSSRDTQYF; cdr3_nt: TGTGCCTGGAGCTGGGCAGGGACATCCTCCCGGGATACGCAGTATTTT
d_call: TRBD1; clone_size: -; v_call: TRBV24-1; j_call: TRBJ1-5; cdr3_aa: CATSDSPGQGFQPQHF; cdr3_nt: TGTGCCACCAGTGATTCCCCCGGACAGGGTTTTCAGCCCCAGCATTTT
d_call: -; clone_size: -; v_call: TRBV19; j_call: TRBJ1-5; cdr3_aa: CASSGGQVINQPQHF; cdr3_nt: TGTGCCAGTAGTGGTGGGCAGGTAATAAATCAGCCCCAGCATTTT
d_call: -; clone_size: -; v_call: TRBV11-2; j_call: TRBJ2-3; cdr3_aa: CASSYRADTQYF; cdr3_nt: TGTGCCAGCAGCTACAGGGCGGATACGCAGTATTTT
d_call: TRBD1; clone_size: -; v_call: TRBV19; j_call: TRBJ2-7; cdr3_aa: CASSMNPGQGSYEQYF; cdr3_nt: TGTGCCAGTAGTATGAACCCCGGACAGGGCAGCTACGAGCAGTACTTC
d_call: -; clone_size: few; v_call: TRBV5-1; j_call: TRBJ1-1; cdr3_aa: CASSLDPGDGTEAFF; cdr3_nt: TGCGCCAGCAGCTTGGATCCAGGGGACGGCACTGAAGCTTTCTTT
d_call: TRBD1; clone_size: -; v_call: TRBV2; j_call: TRBJ2-7; cdr3_aa: CASSGSGTGTYEQYF; cdr3_nt: TGTGCCAGCAGTGGGTCCGGGACAGGGACCTACGAGCAGTACTTC
d_call: TRBD2; clone_size: -; v_call: TRBV29-1; j_call: TRBJ2-1; cdr3_aa: CSVGPSGVFPVGYNEQFF; cdr3_nt: TGCAGCGTTGGTCCTAGCGGGGTATTCCCCGTAGGCTACAATGAGCAGTTCTTC
d_call: -; clone_size: -; v_call: TRBV4-1; j_call: TRBJ2-7; cdr3_aa: CASSPTVNENYEQYF; cdr3_nt: TGCGCCAGCAGCCCGACAGTAAATGAAAACTACGAGCAGTACTTC
d_call: -; clone_size: once; v_call: TRBV7-2; j_call: TRBJ1-2; cdr3_aa: CASSLATHYGYTF; cdr3_nt: TGTGCCAGCAGCTTAGCCACCCACTATGGCTACACCTTC
d_call: -; clone_size: once; v_call: TRBV12-3/TRBV12-4; j_call: TRBJ2-5; cdr3_aa: CASRTRKETQYF; cdr3_nt: TGTGCCAGCAGAACTAGAAAAGAGACCCAGTACTTC
d_call: -; clone_size: -; v_call: TRBV15; j_call: TRBJ1-2; cdr3_aa: CATSRDLGAWGYTF; cdr3_nt: TGTGCCACCAGCAGAGATTTGGGGGCGTGGGGCTACACCTTC
d_call: TRBD1; clone_size: -; v_call: TRBV19; j_call: TRBJ1-5; cdr3_aa: CARTGQGAYQPQHF; cdr3_nt: TGTGCCAGAACAGGACAGGGGGCGTATCAGCCCCAGCATTTT
d_call: -; clone_size: -; v_call: TRBV1; j_call: TRBJ2-3; cdr3_aa: CTSSHIRGRGSTDTQYF; cdr3_nt: TGCACCAGCAGCCATATAAGAGGGCGTGGGAGCACAGATACGCAGTATTTT
d_call: -; clone_size: -; v_call: TRBV10-1; j_call: TRBJ1-1; cdr3_aa: CATGPDPEAFF; cdr3_nt: TGCGCCACCGGGCCCGATCCTGAAGCTTTCTTT
d_call: -; clone_size: once; v_call: TRBV24-1; j_call: TRBJ2-5; cdr3_aa: CATSEGDQETQYF; cdr3_nt: TGTGCCACCAGTGAAGGGGATCAAGAGACCCAGTACTTC
d_call: TRBD1; clone_size: -; v_call: TRBV24-1; j_call: TRBJ2-5; cdr3_aa: CATSDPTGGEETQYF; cdr3_nt: TGTGCCACCAGTGATCCGACAGGGGGCGAAGAGACCCAGTACTTC
d_call: TRBD2; clone_size: -; v_call: TRBV27; j_call: TRBJ2-1; cdr3_aa: CASTAGGYNEQFF; cdr3_nt: TGTGCCAGCACCGCGGGAGGGTACAATGAGCAGTTCTTC
d_call: -; clone_size: -; v_call: TRBV10-3; j_call: TRBJ1-6; cdr3_aa: CAISHLHF; cdr3_nt: TGTGCCATCTCACACCTCCACTTT
d_call: TRBD1; clone_size: -; v_call: TRBV11-2; j_call: TRBJ2-7; cdr3_aa: CASSSRTGIGPEQYF; cdr3_nt: TGTGCCAGCAGCTCCCGGACAGGGATTGGACCCGAGCAGTACTTC